This record concerns one T cell receptor (beta chain) sequence. These data come from a study of blood T cell repertoires in COVID-19. As for the study in general: The samples span acute and convalescent COVID-19 from the United States, Italy and Spain. T cells, B-cell-depleted T cells, or PBMCs supplied cDNA or gDNA.

Residents of about two dozen US areas, aged about 18 to 89 years, made up the participants. Study processing details: Amplifying reference gene primers gave estimates of nucleated cell counts. Repertoires were generated with immunoSEQ multiplex PCR, while TCRdb's copy carries only in-frame clones and drops some. V, J and clone size were drawn from that table, and D and trimming were deduced from the DNA. The data hold about 230,000 clones, with approximately 89% observed a single time. CDR3 length equals 14 residues. Germline V gene data show CDR1 as GTSNPN and CDR2 as SVGIG (reference sequence). V gave up 5 bases and J gave up 0 bases, with 12 bases separating them.

Sequenced input: PBMCs or T cells enriched from blood (not recorded which). The sequence came from a woman in her thirties or forties with acute COVID-19. V gene TRBV30 combines with J gene TRBJ2-3; a possible D gene is TRBD2 (6 bases). In DNA, the CDR3 is TGTGCCTGGGGGGGGAGAGGTAGCACAGATACGCAGTATTTT. It specifies CAWGGRGSTDTQYF.